This T cell receptor beta chain was recorded in a study of control samples from healthy donors and cancer patients. TCRdb's table, derived via immunoSEQ multiplex PCR, lists solely in-frame clones and lacks some. This table has fewer than 20,000 clones, 85% to 90% appearing once. The sequencing input was PBMCs. The TCR originated in a woman aged 70-85 years with colorectal cancer.

The CDR3 reads CASTPGDHPGNQPQHF. The CDR3 DNA sequence: TGTGCCAGTACCCCTGGGGACCATCCAGGCAATCAGCCCCAGCATTTT. The chain has TRBV19 and TRBJ1-5, with a weak D call TRBD1 (5 bases). Trimming took off 7 bases at V and 2 bases at J, with 18 bases between the two ends. Germline V gene sequence: CDR1 LNHDA, CDR2 SQIVND (reference sequence). The CDR3 has 16 amino acids.